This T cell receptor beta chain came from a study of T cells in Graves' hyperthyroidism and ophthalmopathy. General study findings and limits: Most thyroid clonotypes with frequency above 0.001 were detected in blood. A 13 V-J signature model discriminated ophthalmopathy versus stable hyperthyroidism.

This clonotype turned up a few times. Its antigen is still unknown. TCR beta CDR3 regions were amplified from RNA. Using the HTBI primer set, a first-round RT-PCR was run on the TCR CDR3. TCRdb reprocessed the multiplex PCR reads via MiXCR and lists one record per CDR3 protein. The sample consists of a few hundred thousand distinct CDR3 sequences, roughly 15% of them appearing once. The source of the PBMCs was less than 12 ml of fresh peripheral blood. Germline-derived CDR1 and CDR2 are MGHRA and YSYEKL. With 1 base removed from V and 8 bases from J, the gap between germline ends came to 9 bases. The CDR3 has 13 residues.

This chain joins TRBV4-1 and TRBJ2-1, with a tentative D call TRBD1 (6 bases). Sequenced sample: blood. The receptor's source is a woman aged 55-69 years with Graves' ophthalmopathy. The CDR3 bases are TGCGCCAGCAGCCAAGTTAGGGGGTATGAGCAGTTCTTC. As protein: CASSQVRGYEQFF.